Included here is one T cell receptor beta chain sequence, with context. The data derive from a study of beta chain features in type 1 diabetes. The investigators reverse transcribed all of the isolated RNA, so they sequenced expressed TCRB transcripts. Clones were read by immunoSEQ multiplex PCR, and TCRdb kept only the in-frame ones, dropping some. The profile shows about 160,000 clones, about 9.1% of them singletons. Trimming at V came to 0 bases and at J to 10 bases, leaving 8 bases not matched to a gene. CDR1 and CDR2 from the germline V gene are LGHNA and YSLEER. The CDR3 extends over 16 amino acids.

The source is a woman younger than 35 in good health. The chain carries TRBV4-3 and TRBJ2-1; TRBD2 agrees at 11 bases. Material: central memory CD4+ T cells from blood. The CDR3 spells CASSQDILAGGREQFF. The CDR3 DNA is TGCGCCAGCAGCCAAGATATCCTAGCGGGGGGTCGGGAGCAGTTCTTC.